A single sample gave rise to the 29 T cell receptor beta chains below, sequenced in a study of OX40 agonist ivuxolimab in advanced cancers. The data were produced by immunoSEQ multiplex PCR, yet TCRdb's version contains in-frame clones alone and is incomplete. The sample lists some 37,000 clones, around 82% occurring once. The sample consisted of CD4+ or CD8+ T cells sorted from blood, taken in a trial of the OX40 agonist ivuxolimab. These receptors were collected from an adult with an advanced solid tumor such as melanoma, head and neck, liver or kidney cancer.

The V call is TRBV19, the J call TRBJ2-3, with TRBD2 identical over 9 bases. The CDR3 length is 18 residues. The germline CDR1 and CDR2 sequences are LNHDA and SQIVND (reference sequence). The junction had 13 bases not matched to a gene; V was cut back by 4 bases and J by 2 bases. For the CDR3, the DNA is TGTGCCAGTAGTACCTCCCGGGCTAGCGGGGCAATCACAGATACGCAGTATTTT. Its translation is CASSTSRASGAITDTQYF.

This clone came up a few times. The chain is built from TRBV5-4 and TRBJ2-3, with 8 bases aligning to TRBD2. V was clipped by 2 bases and J by 0 bases; unmatched bases: 2. The CDR3 has 15 residues. From germline, CDR1 is SGHNT and CDR2 YYREEE (reference sequence). As DNA, the CDR3 is TGTGCCAGCAGCTTCGTAGCGGGGAGCACAGATACGCAGTATTTT. Its translation is CASSFVAGSTDTQYF.

The table lists this clone with a count of one. V is TRBV19 and J is TRBJ1-6; 7 positions match TRBD1. Germline V CDR1 and CDR2: LNHDA, SQIVND (reference sequence). This CDR3 contains 13 residues. The trim removed 3 bases at V and 17 bases at J, leaving 10 bases unmatched. The CDR3 DNA reads as TGTGCCAGTAGTATTGCAGGGGGAACCGAATTCCACTTT. The encoded protein is CASSIAGGTEFHF.

The V and J genes are TRBV18 and TRBJ2-5; a weak D match, TRBD2 (6 bases). The germline V gene encodes CDR1 KGHSH and CDR2 LQKENI. This CDR3 region has 14 residues. Between the trimmed V and J ends, which lost 9 bases and 1 base, there was a span of 15 bases. The CDR3 protein is CASSNRETQETQYF. CDR3 sequence (DNA): TGTGCCAGTTCTAACCGGGAGACCCAAGAGACCCAGTACTTC.

The gene calls are TRBV28 and TRBJ2-7; 8 bases map to TRBD2. Germline V gives CDR1 MDHEN, CDR2 SYDVKM. V lost 2 bases, J lost 7 bases, and 7 bases stayed unmatched. The CDR3 consists of 14 residues. CDR3 residues: CASSLAGGAIEQYF. The CDR3 DNA reads TGTGCCAGCAGTTTAGCGGGAGGAGCGATAGAGCAGTACTTC.

The V gene is TRBV2, the J gene TRBJ1-6; D is uncertain. The germline gives CDR1 SNHLY, CDR2 FYNNEI. Trimming stripped 4 bases from V and 9 bases from J, with 10 bases between. The CDR3 contains 13 residues. The CDR3 spells CASSGGSGSPLHF. The CDR3, as DNA: TGTGCCAGCAGTGGAGGGTCTGGTTCACCCCTCCACTTT.

The chain has TRBV19 and TRBJ2-1, with 7 bases lining up with TRBD2. The CDR3 totals 12 residues. V gave up 3 bases and J gave up 12 bases; unmatched junction bases: 5. Germline-derived CDR1 and CDR2 are LNHDA and SQIVND (reference sequence). The CDR3 loop reads CASSMGEGRQFF. The CDR3 bases are TGTGCCAGTAGTATGGGGGAGGGACGGCAGTTCTTC.

The rearrangement uses TRBV25-1 and TRBJ2-5; TRBD1 is a possible D gene (5 bases). CDR3 length: 14 amino acids. Germline V gene sequence: CDR1 MGHDK, CDR2 SYGVNS. Trimming pared 6 bases from V and 7 bases from J, leaving 18 bases between. CDR3 sequence: CASRDSLLMGTQYF. The CDR3 bases are TGTGCCAGCAGAGACAGTCTTCTCATGGGGACCCAGTACTTC. Together with reference TRBV25-1 and TRBJ2-5, the CDR3 gives the full variable domain: EADIYQTPRYLVIGTGKKITLECSQTMGHDKMYWYQQDPGMELHLIHYSYGVNSTEKGDLSSESTVSRIRTEHFPLTLESARPSHTSQYLCASRDSLLMGTQYFGPGTRLLVL.

The chain joins TRBV5-1 to TRBJ1-1; TRBD1 might be the D (5 bases). Germline V lookup: CDR1 SGHRS, CDR2 YFSETQ. V lost 0 bases to trimming and J lost 8 bases, with 17 bases between them. The CDR3 has 15 amino acids. The CDR3 nucleotides read TGCGCCAGCAGCTTGGGAAGCCGGGGGTCGTTCGAAGCTTTCTTT. Translating it yields CASSLGSRGSFEAFF.

The chain has TRBV6-5 and TRBJ1-5, with D perhaps TRBD1 (5 bases). This CDR3 spans 15 amino acids. CDR1 is MNHEY, CDR2 SVGAGI, per germline. V was clipped by 6 bases and J by 0 bases, with 12 bases between them. The CDR3 DNA follows: TGTGCCAGCAGGGCGGGGGGATATAGCAATCAGCCCCAGCATTTT. Translated: CASRAGGYSNQPQHF.

This clone appeared once. The J gene is TRBJ2-1, the V gene TRBV28; D is uncertain. Deletions cut 4 bases from V and 9 bases from J, with 10 bases between. CDR3 size: 12 residues. CDR1 is MDHEN and CDR2 is SYDVKM in the germline V gene. CDR3 DNA sequence: TGTGCCAGCAGTTCCTCGACTCGTGAGCAGTTCTTC. This gives the protein CASSSSTREQFF.

The chain couples TRBV30 to TRBJ2-5, with D tentatively TRBD2 (7 bases). V dropped 8 bases and J dropped 4 bases, with 17 bases sitting between them. The CDR3 contains 13 residues. Germline CDR1 is GTSNPN and CDR2 is SVGIG (reference sequence). The CDR3 DNA is TGTGCCGGACAGCGGGGACGAATAGAGACCCAGTACTTC. This codes for CAGQRGRIETQYF.

This chain joins TRBV5-1 and TRBJ1-3; D may be TRBD1 (5 bases). Trimming shortened V by 4 bases and J by 2 bases, and 13 bases separated the two germline ends. Germline-derived CDR1 and CDR2 are SGHRS and YFSETQ. The CDR3 consists of 15 residues. CDR3 sequence (DNA): TGCGCCAGCAGCCCAGGGTTAACGGCTGGAAACACCATATATTTT. Amino acids: CASSPGLTAGNTIYF.

A remark on this clone: An end of the junction differs from the germline gene, which may be a read error. CDR3 region: CANSLSGGARTGELFF. CDR3 bases: TGTGCCAACAGCTTGTCCGGGGGGGCCCGAACCGGGGAGCTGTTTTTT. The chain is built from TRBV7-3 and TRBJ2-2; 8 bases align to TRBD2. Germline lookup yields CDR1 SGHTA and CDR2 FQGTGA. The CDR3 is 16 residues long. Together with reference TRBV7-3 and TRBJ2-2, the CDR3 gives the full variable domain: GAGVSQTPSNKVTEKGKYVELRCDPISGHTALYWYRQSLGQGPEFLIYFQGTGAADDSGLPNDRFFAVRPEGSVSTLKIQRTERGDSAVYLCANSLSGGARTGELFFGEGSRLTVL.

V gene TRBV5-4 combines with J gene TRBJ2-5; 10 nucleotides agree with TRBD2. J lost 5 bases, V lost 4 bases, and 8 bases had no gene match. Germline loops: CDR1 SGHNT, CDR2 YYREEE (reference sequence). This CDR3 is built from 15 residues. The CDR3 DNA reads as TGTGCCAGCAGCCCCTTGGCTAGCGGGAGTGAGACCCAGTACTTC. Translating it yields CASSPLASGSETQYF.

The chain has TRBV9 and TRBJ1-4; no clear D gene. Trimming stripped 3 bases from V and 5 bases from J, with 8 bases between. The CDR3 runs 13 residues. CDR1 and CDR2 (germline): SGDLS, YYNGEE. The CDR3 region is CASSGGRNEKLFF. DNA for the CDR3: TGTGCCAGCAGCGGGGGTCGGAATGAAAAACTGTTTTTT.

The J gene is TRBJ1-5, the V gene TRBV7-2; possibly TRBD1 for D (5 bases). The CDR3 loop spans 15 amino acids. Deletions cut 0 bases from V and 9 bases from J, with 15 bases between. Germline V gene lookup returns CDR1 SGHTA and CDR2 FQGNSA. As DNA, the CDR3 is TGTGCCAGCAGCTTAGCGTCAGGGCCTGGGGTGCCCCAGCATTTT. This gives the protein CASSLASGPGVPQHF. Complete variable domain (other parts from reference TRBV7-2 and TRBJ1-5): GAGVSQSPSNKVTEKGKDVELRCDPISGHTALYWYRQSLGQGLEFLIYFQGNSAPDKSGLPSDRFSAERTGGSVSTLTIQRTQQEDSAVYLCASSLASGPGVPQHFGDGTRLSIL.

J is TRBJ2-7 and V is TRBV9; D gene ambiguous. Germline V lookup: CDR1 SGDLS, CDR2 YYNGEE. The CDR3 loop spans 13 amino acids. V lost 0 bases, J lost 6 bases, and 10 bases lay in between. DNA of the CDR3: TGTGCCAGCAGCGTAGATCTGGAACGCGAGCAGTACTTC. Its protein is CASSVDLEREQYF.

The chain couples TRBV6-6 to TRBJ2-7, with no clear D. This CDR3 has 15 amino acids. V was clipped by 2 bases and J by 8 bases, with 19 bases between them. Germline-derived CDR1 and CDR2 are MNHNY and SVGAGI (reference sequence). The CDR3: CASSYHQAATEKQYF. The CDR3 DNA sequence: TGTGCCAGCAGTTACCACCAGGCCGCGACCGAGAAGCAGTACTTC.

V and J are TRBV5-1 and TRBJ2-1; 7 bases line up with TRBD2. The CDR3 is 16 amino acids. Germline-derived CDR1 and CDR2 are SGHRS and YFSETQ. Trimming removed 0 bases from V and 9 bases from J; junction bases left unmatched: 12. DNA of the CDR3: TGCGCCAGCAGCTTGGTGGGGACTACCGGTTCGGGTGAGCAGTTCTTC. Its protein product is CASSLVGTTGSGEQFF.

The chain joins TRBV6-6 to TRBJ2-7; no clear D gene. The length of the CDR3 is 13 residues. Trimming took off 5 bases at V and 5 bases at J, with 13 bases between the two ends. The germline CDR1 and CDR2 sequences are MNHNY and SVGAGI (reference sequence). The CDR3 DNA follows: TGTGCCAGCAGTGCTCCCTCGGTGGACGAGCAGTACTTC. Translation: CASSAPSVDEQYF.

The chain carries TRBV6-6 and TRBJ2-7; 8 nucleotides align to TRBD2. There are 12 residues in the CDR3. The junction had 3 bases not matched to a gene; V was cut back by 9 bases and J by 2 bases. Looked up from germline, CDR1 is MNHNY and CDR2 is SVGAGI (reference sequence). In nucleotides, the CDR3 is TGTGCCAGTAGCGGGGCCCCCTACGAGCAGTACTTC. Translation: CASSGAPYEQYF.

The table lists this clone with a count of one. The genes are TRBV2 and TRBJ2-2, with D maybe TRBD2 (5 bases). The CDR3 consists of 11 residues. Per the germline V gene, CDR1 is SNHLY and CDR2 is FYNNEI. V lost 5 bases to trimming and J lost 13 bases, with 11 bases between them. Here the CDR3 reads CASSTRVRLFF. CDR3 bases: TGTGCCAGCAGTACGCGGGTGAGGCTGTTTTTT.

The J gene is TRBJ1-2, the V gene TRBV7-9; 8 bases match TRBD1. The germline V gene has CDR1 SEHNR and CDR2 FQNEAQ (reference sequence). V gave up 2 bases and J gave up 7 bases; unmatched junction bases: 0. The CDR3 is made up of 12 amino acids. CDR3 sequence reads: CASSLTGGGYTF. DNA of the CDR3: TGTGCCAGCAGCTTAACAGGGGGTGGCTACACCTTC.

The chain joins TRBV2 to TRBJ1-3; D unresolved. CDR3 length equals 13 residues. CDR1 is SNHLY and CDR2 is FYNNEI in the germline V gene. Deletions cut 6 bases from V and 7 bases from J, with 13 bases between. CDR3 bases: TGTGCCAGCAGGGGCACGATTACCAACACCATATATTTT. Protein product: CASRGTITNTIYF.

V is TRBV11-3 and J is TRBJ2-1; 7 positions match TRBD2. From germline, CDR1 is SGHNT and CDR2 YENEEA. The CDR3 runs to 14 residues. V lost 4 bases and J lost 5; bases outside the gene matches: 5. In DNA, the CDR3 is TGTGCCAGCAGCTCGGGGGGACCAGACAATGAGCAGTTCTTC. Its protein product is CASSSGGPDNEQFF.

This chain links TRBV5-1 with TRBJ1-2; TRBD1 matches at 9 bases. Germline CDR1 SGHRS, CDR2 YFSETQ. Trimming cost V 0 bases and J 8 bases; bases outside gene matches: 11. This CDR3 is built from 16 residues. CDR3 loop: CASSLAGTGMTGGYTF. DNA of the CDR3: TGCGCCAGCAGCTTGGCCGGGACAGGGATGACAGGCGGCTACACCTTC.

The rearrangement joins TRBV11-2 to TRBJ2-1; 7 bases agree with TRBD1. V was pared by 6 bases and J by 9 bases, with 8 bases of the junction left unmatched. Germline-derived CDR1 and CDR2 are SGHAT and FQNNGV. The CDR3 covers 13 residues. The CDR3 protein is CASRQTGAPEQFF. The CDR3 nucleotides are TGTGCCAGCAGACAAACAGGGGCTCCTGAGCAGTTCTTC.

The rearrangement uses TRBV27 and TRBJ2-5; possibly TRBD2 for D (7 bases). Per germline, CDR1 MNHEY and CDR2 SMNVEV (reference sequence). V was clipped by 6 bases and J by 5 bases, with 25 bases between them. The CDR3 spans 17 residues. The CDR3: CASSPFKVVGGGETQYF. The CDR3 nucleotides are TGTGCCAGCAGCCCGTTTAAGGTGGTGGGAGGGGGGGAGACCCAGTACTTC.